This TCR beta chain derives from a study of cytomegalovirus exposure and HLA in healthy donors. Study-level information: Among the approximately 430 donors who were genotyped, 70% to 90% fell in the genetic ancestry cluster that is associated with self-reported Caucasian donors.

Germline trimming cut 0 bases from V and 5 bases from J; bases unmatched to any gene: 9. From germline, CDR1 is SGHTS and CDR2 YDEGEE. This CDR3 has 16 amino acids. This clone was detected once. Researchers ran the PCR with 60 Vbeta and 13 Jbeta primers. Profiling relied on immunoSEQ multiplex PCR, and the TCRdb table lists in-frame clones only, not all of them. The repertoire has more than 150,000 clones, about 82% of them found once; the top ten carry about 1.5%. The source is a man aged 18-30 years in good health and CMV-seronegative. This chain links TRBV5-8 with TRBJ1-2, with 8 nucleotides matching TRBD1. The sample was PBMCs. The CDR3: CASSLGTGRVLYGYTF. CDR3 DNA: TGTGCCAGCAGCTTGGGGACAGGGCGGGTTCTGTATGGCTACACCTTC.